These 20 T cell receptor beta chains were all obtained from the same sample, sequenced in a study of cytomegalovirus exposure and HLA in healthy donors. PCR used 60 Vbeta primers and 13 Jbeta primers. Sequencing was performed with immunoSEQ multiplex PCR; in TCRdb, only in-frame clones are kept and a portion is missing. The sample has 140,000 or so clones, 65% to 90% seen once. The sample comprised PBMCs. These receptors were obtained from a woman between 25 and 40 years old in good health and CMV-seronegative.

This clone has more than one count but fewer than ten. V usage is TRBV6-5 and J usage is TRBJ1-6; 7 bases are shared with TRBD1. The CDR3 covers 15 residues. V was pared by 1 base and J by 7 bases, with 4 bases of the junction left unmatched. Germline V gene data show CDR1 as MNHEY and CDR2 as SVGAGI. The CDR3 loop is CASSYWTGPNSPLHF. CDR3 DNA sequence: TGTGCCAGCAGTTACTGGACAGGTCCGAATTCACCCCTCCACTTT.

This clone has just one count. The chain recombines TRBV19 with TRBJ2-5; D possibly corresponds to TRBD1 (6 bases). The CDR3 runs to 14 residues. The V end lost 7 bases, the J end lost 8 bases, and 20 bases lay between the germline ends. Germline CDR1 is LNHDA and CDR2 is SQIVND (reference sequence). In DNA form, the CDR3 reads TGTGCCAGTACCCCTGGGACACTAATGGGTACCCAGTACTTC. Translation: CASTPGTLMGTQYF.

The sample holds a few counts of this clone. CDR3 nucleotide sequence: TGTGCCAGCAGTGACAGCTCTGGAAACACCATATATTTT. This translates into CASSDSSGNTIYF. The chain uses TRBV28 and TRBJ1-3; tentative D call: TRBD1 (5 bases). This CDR3 spans 13 amino acids. Deletions cut 5 bases from V and 0 bases from J, with 5 bases between. The V gene's germline CDR1 is MDHEN and CDR2 SYDVKM.

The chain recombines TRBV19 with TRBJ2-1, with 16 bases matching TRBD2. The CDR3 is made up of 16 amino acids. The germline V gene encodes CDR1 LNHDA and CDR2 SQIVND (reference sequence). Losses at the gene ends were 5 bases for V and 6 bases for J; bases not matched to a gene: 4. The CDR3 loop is CASSGTSGGAGNEQFF. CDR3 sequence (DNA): TGTGCCAGTAGTGGGACTAGCGGGGGGGCGGGCAATGAGCAGTTCTTC.

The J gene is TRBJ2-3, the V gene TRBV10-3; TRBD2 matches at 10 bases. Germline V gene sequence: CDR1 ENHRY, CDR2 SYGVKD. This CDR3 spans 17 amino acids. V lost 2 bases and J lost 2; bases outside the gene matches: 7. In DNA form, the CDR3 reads TGTGCCATCAGTGAGGCCCCGACTAGCGGGTACACAGATACGCAGTATTTT. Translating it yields CAISEAPTSGYTDTQYF.

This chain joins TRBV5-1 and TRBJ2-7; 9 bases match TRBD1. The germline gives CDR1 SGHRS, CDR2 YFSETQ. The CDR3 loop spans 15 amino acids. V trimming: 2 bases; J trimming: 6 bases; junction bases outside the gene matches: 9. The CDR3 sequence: CASSLGQGRPREQYF. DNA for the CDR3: TGCGCCAGCAGCTTAGGACAGGGGCGACCTCGCGAGCAGTACTTC.

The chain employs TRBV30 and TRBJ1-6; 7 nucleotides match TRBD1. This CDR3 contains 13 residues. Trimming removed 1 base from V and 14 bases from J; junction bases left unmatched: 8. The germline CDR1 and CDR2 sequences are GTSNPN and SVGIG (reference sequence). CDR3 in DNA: TGTGCCTGGAGTGACGGACAGGCGGAGACCCTCCACTTT. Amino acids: CAWSDGQAETLHF.

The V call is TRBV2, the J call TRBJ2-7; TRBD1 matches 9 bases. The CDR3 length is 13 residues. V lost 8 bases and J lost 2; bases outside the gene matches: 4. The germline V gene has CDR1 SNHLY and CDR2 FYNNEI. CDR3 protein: CASGWDRAYEQYF. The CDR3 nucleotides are TGTGCCAGCGGATGGGACAGGGCCTACGAGCAGTACTTC.

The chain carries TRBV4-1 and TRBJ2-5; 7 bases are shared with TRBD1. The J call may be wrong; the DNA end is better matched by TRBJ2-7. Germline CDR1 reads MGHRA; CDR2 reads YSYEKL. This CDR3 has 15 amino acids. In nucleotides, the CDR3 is TGCGCCAGCAGCCAAGAGGACAGGAGCTCCTACGAGCAGTACTTC. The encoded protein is CASSQEDRSSYEQYF.

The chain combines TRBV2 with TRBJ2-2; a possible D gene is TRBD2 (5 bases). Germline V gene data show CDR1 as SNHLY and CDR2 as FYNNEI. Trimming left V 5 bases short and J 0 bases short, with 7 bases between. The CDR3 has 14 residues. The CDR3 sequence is CASSRLSNTGELFF. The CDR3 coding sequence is TGTGCCAGCAGTCGACTATCGAACACCGGGGAGCTGTTTTTT.

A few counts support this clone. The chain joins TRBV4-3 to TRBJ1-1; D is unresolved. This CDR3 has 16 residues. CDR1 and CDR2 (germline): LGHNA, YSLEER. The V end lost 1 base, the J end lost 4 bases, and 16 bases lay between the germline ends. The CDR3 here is CASSQGLHLRGTEAFF. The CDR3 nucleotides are TGCGCCAGCAGCCAAGGTTTACACCTTAGAGGCACTGAAGCTTTCTTT.

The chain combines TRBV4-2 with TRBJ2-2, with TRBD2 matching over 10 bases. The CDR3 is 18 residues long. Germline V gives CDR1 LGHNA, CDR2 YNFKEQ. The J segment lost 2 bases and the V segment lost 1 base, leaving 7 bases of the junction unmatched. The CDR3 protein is CASSQVASGSPNTGELFF. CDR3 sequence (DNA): TGTGCCAGCAGCCAAGTGGCTAGCGGGAGTCCCAACACCGGGGAGCTGTTTTTT.

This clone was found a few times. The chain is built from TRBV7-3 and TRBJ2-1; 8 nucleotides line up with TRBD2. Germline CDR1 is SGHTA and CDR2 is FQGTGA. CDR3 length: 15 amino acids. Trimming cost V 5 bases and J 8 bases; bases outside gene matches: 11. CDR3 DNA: TGTGCCAGCAGCCCATCGGGAGGGCCATCTTATGAGCAGTTCTTC. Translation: CASSPSGGPSYEQFF.

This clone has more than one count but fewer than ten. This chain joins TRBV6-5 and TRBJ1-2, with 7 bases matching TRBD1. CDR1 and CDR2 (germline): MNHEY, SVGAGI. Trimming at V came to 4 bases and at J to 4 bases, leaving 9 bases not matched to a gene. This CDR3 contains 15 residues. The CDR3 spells CASSFMTGRGYGYTF. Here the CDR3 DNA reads TGTGCCAGCAGTTTTATGACAGGGCGCGGCTATGGCTACACCTTC.

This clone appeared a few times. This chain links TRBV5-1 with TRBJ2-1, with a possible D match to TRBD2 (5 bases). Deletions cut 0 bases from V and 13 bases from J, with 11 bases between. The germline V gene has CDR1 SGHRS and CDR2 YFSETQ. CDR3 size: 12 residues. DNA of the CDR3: TGCGCCAGCAGCTTGGGCGGGTCCACACAGTTCTTC. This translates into CASSLGGSTQFF.

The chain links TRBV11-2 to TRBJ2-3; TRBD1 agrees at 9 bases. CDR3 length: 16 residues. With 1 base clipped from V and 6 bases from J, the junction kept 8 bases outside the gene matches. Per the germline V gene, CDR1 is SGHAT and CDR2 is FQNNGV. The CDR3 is CASSLVGGQGMDTQYF. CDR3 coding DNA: TGTGCCAGCAGCTTAGTAGGTGGACAGGGGATGGATACGCAGTATTTT.

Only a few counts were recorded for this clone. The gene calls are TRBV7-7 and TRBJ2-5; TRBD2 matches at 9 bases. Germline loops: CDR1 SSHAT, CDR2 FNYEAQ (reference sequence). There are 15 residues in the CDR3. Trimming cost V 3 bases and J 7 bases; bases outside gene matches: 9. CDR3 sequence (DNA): TGTGCCAGCAGCTTGGAGCGGGGGGTTCTGGGGACCCAGTACTTC. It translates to CASSLERGVLGTQYF.

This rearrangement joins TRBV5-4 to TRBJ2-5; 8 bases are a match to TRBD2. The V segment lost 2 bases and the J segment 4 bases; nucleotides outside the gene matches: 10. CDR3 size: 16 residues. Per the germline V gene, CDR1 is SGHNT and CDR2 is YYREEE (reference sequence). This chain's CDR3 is CASSFLRAGERETQYF. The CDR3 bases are TGTGCCAGCAGCTTTCTGAGAGCGGGAGAACGAGAGACCCAGTACTTC. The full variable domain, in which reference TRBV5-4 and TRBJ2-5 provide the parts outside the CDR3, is ETGVTQSPTHLIKTRGQQVTLRCSSQSGHNTVSWYQQALGQGPQFIFQYYREEENGRGNFPPRFSGLQFPNYSSELNVNALELDDSALYLCASSFLRAGERETQYFGPGTRLLVL.

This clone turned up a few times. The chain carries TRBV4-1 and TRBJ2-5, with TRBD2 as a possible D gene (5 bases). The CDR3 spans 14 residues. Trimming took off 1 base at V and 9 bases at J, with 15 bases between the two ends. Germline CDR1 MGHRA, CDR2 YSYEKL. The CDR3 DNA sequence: TGCGCCAGCAGCCAAGGGACTGTTTCTTTTCCCCAGTACTTC. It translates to CASSQGTVSFPQYF.

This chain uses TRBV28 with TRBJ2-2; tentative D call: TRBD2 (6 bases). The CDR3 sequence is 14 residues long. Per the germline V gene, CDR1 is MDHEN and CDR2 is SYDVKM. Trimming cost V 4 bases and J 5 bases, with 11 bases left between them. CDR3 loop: CASSYPGETGELFF. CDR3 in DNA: TGTGCCAGCAGTTACCCGGGGGAAACCGGGGAGCTGTTTTTT.